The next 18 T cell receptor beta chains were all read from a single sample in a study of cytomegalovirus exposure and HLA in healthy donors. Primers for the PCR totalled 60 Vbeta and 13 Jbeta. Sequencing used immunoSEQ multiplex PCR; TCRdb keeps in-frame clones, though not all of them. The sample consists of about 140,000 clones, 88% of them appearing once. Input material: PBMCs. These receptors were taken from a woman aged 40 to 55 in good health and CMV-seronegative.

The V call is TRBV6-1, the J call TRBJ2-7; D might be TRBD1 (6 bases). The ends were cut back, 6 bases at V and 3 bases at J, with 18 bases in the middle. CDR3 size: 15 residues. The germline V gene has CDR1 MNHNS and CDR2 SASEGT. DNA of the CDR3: TGTGCCAGCAGGCTAGGGCAGGGGTCGATCTACGAGCAGTACTTC. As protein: CASRLGQGSIYEQYF.

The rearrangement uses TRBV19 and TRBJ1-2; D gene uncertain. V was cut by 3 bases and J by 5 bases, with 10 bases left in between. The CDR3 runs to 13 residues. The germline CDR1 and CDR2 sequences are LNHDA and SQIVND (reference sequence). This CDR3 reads CASSMGEFYGYTF. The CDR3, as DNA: TGTGCCAGTAGTATGGGCGAATTTTATGGCTACACCTTC.

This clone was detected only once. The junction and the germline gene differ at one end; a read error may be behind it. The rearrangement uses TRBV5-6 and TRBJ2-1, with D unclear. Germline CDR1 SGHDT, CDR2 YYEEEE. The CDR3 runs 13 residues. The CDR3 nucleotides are TGTGCCAGCAGTTTGGATACCTACAATGAGCAGTTCTTC. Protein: CASSLDTYNEQFF. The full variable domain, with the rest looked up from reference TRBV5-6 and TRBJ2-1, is DAGVTQSPTHLIKTRGQQVTLRCSPKSGHDTVSWYQQALGQGPQFIFQYYEEEERQRGNFPDRFSGHQFPNYSSELNVNALLLGDSALYLCASSLDTYNEQFFGPGTRLTVL.

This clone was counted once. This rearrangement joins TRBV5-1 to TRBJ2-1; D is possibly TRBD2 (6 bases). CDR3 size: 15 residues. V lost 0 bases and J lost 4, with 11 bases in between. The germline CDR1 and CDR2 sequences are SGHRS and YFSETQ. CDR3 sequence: CASSLALSGYNEQFF. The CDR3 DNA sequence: TGCGCCAGCAGCTTGGCCCTTAGCGGATACAATGAGCAGTTCTTC.

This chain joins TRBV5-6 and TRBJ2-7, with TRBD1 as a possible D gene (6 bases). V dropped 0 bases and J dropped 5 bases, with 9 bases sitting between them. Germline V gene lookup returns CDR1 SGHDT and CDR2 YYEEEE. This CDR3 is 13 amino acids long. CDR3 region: CASSLGGGNEQYF. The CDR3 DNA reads TGTGCCAGCAGCTTGGGAGGGGGAAACGAGCAGTACTTC.

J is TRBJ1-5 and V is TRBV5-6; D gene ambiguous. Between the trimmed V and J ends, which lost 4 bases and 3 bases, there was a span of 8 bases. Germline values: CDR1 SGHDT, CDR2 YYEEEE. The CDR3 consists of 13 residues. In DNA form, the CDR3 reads TGTGCCAGCAGCGGGCCCTACAATCAGCCCCAGCATTTT. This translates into CASSGPYNQPQHF.

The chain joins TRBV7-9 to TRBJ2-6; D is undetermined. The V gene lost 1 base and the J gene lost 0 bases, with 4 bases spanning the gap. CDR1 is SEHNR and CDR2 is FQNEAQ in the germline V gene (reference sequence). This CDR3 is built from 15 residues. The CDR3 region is CASSLGSSGANVLTF. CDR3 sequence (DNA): TGTGCCAGCAGCTTAGGGAGCTCTGGGGCCAACGTCCTGACTTTC. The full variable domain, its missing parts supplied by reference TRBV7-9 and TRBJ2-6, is DTGVSQNPRHKITKRGQNVTFRCDPISEHNRLYWYRQTLGQGPEFLTYFQNEAQLEKSRLLSDRFSAERPKGSFSTLEIQRTEQGDSAMYLCASSLGSSGANVLTFGAGSRLTVL.

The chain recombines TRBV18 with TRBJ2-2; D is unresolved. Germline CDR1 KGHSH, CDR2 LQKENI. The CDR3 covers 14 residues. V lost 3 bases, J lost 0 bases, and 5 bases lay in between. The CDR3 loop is CASSPNANTGELFF. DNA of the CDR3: TGTGCCAGCTCACCTAATGCGAACACCGGGGAGCTGTTTTTT.

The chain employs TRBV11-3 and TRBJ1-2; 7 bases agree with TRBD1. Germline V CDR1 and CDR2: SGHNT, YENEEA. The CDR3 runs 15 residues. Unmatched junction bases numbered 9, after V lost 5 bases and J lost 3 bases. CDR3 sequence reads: CASSVRQGGDYGYTF. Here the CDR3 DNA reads TGTGCCAGCAGCGTAAGACAGGGTGGAGACTATGGCTACACCTTC.

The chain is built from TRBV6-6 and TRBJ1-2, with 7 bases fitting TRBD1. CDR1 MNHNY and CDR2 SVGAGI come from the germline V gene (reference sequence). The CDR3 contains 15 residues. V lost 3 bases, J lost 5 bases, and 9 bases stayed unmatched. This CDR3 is CASSYSDRRFYGYTF. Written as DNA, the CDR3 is TGTGCCAGCAGTTATTCGGACAGGAGATTTTATGGCTACACCTTC.

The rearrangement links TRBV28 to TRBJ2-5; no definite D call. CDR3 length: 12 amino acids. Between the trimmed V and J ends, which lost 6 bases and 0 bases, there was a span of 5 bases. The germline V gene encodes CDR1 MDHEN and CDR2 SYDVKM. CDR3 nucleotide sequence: TGTGCCAGCAGCCAGTACCAAGAGACCCAGTACTTC. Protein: CASSQYQETQYF. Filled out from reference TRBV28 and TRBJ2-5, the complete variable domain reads DVKVTQSSRYLVKRTGEKVFLECVQDMDHENMFWYRQDPGLGLRLIYFSYDVKMKEKGDIPEGYSVSREKKERFSLILESASTNQTSMYLCASSQYQETQYFGPGTRLLVL.

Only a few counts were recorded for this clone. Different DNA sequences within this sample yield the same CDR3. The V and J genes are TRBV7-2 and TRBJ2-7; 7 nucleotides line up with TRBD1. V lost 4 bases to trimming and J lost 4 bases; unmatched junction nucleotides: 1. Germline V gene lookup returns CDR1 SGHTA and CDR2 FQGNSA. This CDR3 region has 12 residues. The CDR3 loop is CASSSQGYEQYF. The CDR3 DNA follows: TGTGCCAGCAGCTCACAGGGGTACGAGCAGTACTTC.

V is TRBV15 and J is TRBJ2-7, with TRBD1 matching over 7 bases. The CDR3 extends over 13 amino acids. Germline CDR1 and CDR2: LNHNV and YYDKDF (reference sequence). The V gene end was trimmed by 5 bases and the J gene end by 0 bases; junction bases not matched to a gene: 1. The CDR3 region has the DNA TGTGCCACCAGCGCAGGGGGCTCCTACGAGCAGTACTTC. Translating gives CATSAGGSYEQYF. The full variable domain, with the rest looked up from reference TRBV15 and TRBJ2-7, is DAMVIQNPRYQVTQFGKPVTLSCSQTLNHNVMYWYQQKSSQAPKLLFHYYDKDFNNEADTPDNFQSRRPNTSFCFLDIRSPGLGDTAMYLCATSAGGSYEQYFGPGTRLTVT.

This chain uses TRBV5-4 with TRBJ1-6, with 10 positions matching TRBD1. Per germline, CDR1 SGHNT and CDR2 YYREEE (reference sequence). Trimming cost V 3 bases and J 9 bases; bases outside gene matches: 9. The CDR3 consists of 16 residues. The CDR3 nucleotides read TGTGCCAGCAGCTCCCCGGGAGGGACAGGGGTTTCACCCCTCCACTTT. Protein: CASSSPGGTGVSPLHF.

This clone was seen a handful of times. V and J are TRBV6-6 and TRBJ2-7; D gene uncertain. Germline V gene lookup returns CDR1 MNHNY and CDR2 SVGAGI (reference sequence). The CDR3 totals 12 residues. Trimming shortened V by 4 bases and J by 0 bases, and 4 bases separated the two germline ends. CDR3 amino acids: CASSSSSYEQYF. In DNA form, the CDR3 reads TGTGCCAGCAGTTCCAGCTCCTACGAGCAGTACTTC.

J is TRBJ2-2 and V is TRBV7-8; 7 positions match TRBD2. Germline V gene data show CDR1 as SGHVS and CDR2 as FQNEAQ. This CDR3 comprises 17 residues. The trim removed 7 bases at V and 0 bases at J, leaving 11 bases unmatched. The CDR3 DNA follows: TGTGCCAGCACGGTCCTAGCGGAACCTTCGAACACCGGGGAGCTGTTTTTT. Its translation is CASTVLAEPSNTGELFF.

The CDR3 region has the DNA TGCGCCAGCGGCATTGGGGCGGATAACTATGGCTACACCTTC. As protein: CASGIGADNYGYTF. This rearrangement joins TRBV5-1 to TRBJ1-2, with D possibly matching TRBD1 (5 bases). Per germline, CDR1 SGHRS and CDR2 YFSETQ. V was cut by 7 bases and J by 1 base, with 14 bases left in between. This CDR3 contains 14 residues. The entire variable domain, with the rest obtained from reference TRBV5-1 and TRBJ1-2, is as follows: KAGVTQTPRYLIKTRGQQVTLSCSPISGHRSVSWYQQTPGQGLQFLFEYFSETQRNKGNFPGRFSGRQFSNSRSEMNVSTLELGDSALYLCASGIGADNYGYTFGSGTRLTVV.

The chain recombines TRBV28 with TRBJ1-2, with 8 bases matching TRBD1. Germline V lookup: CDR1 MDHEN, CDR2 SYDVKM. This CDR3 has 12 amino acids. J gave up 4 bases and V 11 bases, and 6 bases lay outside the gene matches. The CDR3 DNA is TGTGCCGGAGCTGACAGGGGCTATGGCTACACCTTC. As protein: CAGADRGYGYTF.